The 29 T cell receptor beta chains given below trace back to one sample, sequenced in a study of vaccination and CD4 T cells after COVID-19 (dated by TCRdb to 2022 to 2024). Library preparation employed PCR. Sequenced using an Illumina iSeq 100. DNA from cultured CD4+ T cells underwent TCR sequencing with the Oncomine TCR Beta short-read assay at the Johns Hopkins FTIC core. TCRdb reworked the public reads: Q25 trimming with fastp, MiXCR clone assembly, productive beta chains retained. Under each unique CDR3 protein, matching rows form one entry showing the most common genes and DNA. This sample holds fewer than 15,000 distinct CDR3 sequences; roughly 61% were observed only once. The ten biggest clones cover 6.5% to 8% of the sample. The sample's treatment or condition label is to be understood as: approximately nine-day PBMC culture with coronavirus spike peptide pools or control peptides (ViraFEST assay).

These receptors' antigens are unknown. Sequenced sample: CD4+ T cells from blood, cultured in vitro. The receptors were sampled from a human donor who had recovered from COVID-19.

This clonotype was found once. This chain joins TRBV20-1 and TRBJ2-5, with D unclear. Germline assignment: CDR1 DFQATT and CDR2 SNEGSKA (reference sequence). The V end was cut by 2 bases, the J end by 2 bases, with 12 bases between. The CDR3 loop spans 14 amino acids. Here the CDR3 reads CSARLGMGQETQYF. The CDR3 coding sequence is TGCAGTGCTAGACTTGGGATGGGGCAAGAGACCCAGTACTTC.

The rearrangement links TRBV7-9 to TRBJ1-2; TRBD1 agrees at 7 bases. This CDR3 spans 15 amino acids. J lost 9 bases, V lost 5 bases, and 15 bases had no gene match. Per germline, CDR1 SEHNR and CDR2 FQNEAQ (reference sequence). The CDR3 DNA follows: TGTGCCAGCAGCACGCCGTCGGGACAGACATGGAGCTACACCTTC. This gives the protein CASSTPSGQTWSYTF.

This clonotype has more than one count but fewer than ten. The J gene is TRBJ2-7, the V gene TRBV6-1; D tentatively reads TRBD1 or TRBD2 (5 bases each). The CDR3 runs to 14 residues. V was shortened by 8 bases and J by 0 bases, with 14 bases between the two germline ends. Per the germline V gene, CDR1 is MNHNS and CDR2 is SASEGT. The CDR3 reads CASEGFFSSYEQYF. CDR3 coding DNA: TGTGCCAGCGAGGGGTTTTTTAGCTCCTACGAGCAGTACTTC.

The J gene is TRBJ1-1, the V gene TRBV6-5, with D possibly matching TRBD1 (5 bases). CDR1 and CDR2 from the germline V gene are MNHEY and SVGAGI. CDR3 size: 16 residues. The V end lost 0 bases, the J end lost 0 bases, and 11 bases lay between the germline ends. CDR3 amino acids: CASSYSRGRLNTEAFF. The DNA of the CDR3 is TGTGCCAGCAGTTACTCGAGGGGCAGGCTGAACACTGAAGCTTTCTTT.

In its sample, this clonotype was seen a few times. This chain connects TRBV2 to TRBJ1-5, with D perhaps matching TRBD1 (6 bases). This CDR3 is built from 15 residues. V lost 1 base and J lost 7, with 14 bases in between. Germline lookup yields CDR1 SNHLY and CDR2 FYNNEI. The CDR3 DNA reads as TGTGCCAGCAGTGAAGGGTTACAGGGCTCGCAGCCCCAGCATTTT. The encoded protein is CASSEGLQGSQPQHF.

In its sample, this clonotype was seen once. The V call is TRBV7-2, the J call TRBJ2-1, with 7 bases aligning to TRBD2. Trimming at V came to 2 bases and at J to 5 bases, leaving 6 bases not matched to a gene. The CDR3 is made up of 15 amino acids. Germline CDR1 and CDR2: SGHTA and FQGNSA. For the CDR3, the DNA is TGTGCCAGCAGCTTAATGGGGGGAGGGGACAATGAGCAGTTCTTC. This translates into CASSLMGGGDNEQFF.

V usage is TRBV21-1 and J usage is TRBJ2-1; no check of the table's D call, TRBD1, against the DNA was made. TRBV21-1 is deemed a pseudogene. This CDR3 has 16 residues. DNA for the CDR3: TGTGCCAGCAGCTCTGGGGGAACGGGGACCTACAATGAGCAGTTCTTC. Translation gives CASSSGGTGTYNEQFF.

This clonotype appeared a single time. The chain uses TRBV7-2 and TRBJ1-2; no definite D call. Trimming removed 5 bases at V and 7 bases at J, with 14 bases between. The CDR3 sequence is 13 residues long. Germline V gene lookup returns CDR1 SGHTA and CDR2 FQGNSA. Here the CDR3 DNA reads TGTGCCAGCAGCCCCCCGTTCCAGGTTGGCTACACCTTC. Protein: CASSPPFQVGYTF.

The rearrangement links TRBV7-7 to TRBJ2-3; 9 bases agree with TRBD2. The CDR3 covers 16 residues. V lost 2 bases, J lost 0 bases, and 3 bases stayed unmatched. Germline V lookup: CDR1 SSHAT, CDR2 FNYEAQ (reference sequence). CDR3 region: CASSLSAGGSTDTQYF. CDR3 nucleotides: TGTGCCAGCAGCTTATCCGCGGGAGGGAGCACAGATACGCAGTATTTT.

The chain links TRBV20-1 to TRBJ2-5, with D perhaps matching TRBD2 (5 bases). This CDR3 is 14 amino acids long. Germline-derived CDR1 and CDR2 are DFQATT and SNEGSKA (reference sequence). The germline V and J ends were trimmed by 0 bases and 1 base, with 9 bases remaining between them. CDR3 sequence (DNA): TGCAGTGCTAGAGAGGGAGCGGCCCAAGAGACCCAGTACTTC. It codes for CSAREGAAQETQYF.

The chain joins TRBV24-1 to TRBJ2-2; D gene ambiguous. The CDR3 sequence is 13 residues long. V gave up 9 bases and J gave up 5 bases, with 12 bases separating them. Germline assignment: CDR1 KGHDR and CDR2 SFDVKD. CDR3 residues: CATLGRVTGELFF. CDR3 sequence (DNA): TGTGCCACCTTGGGCAGAGTAACCGGGGAGCTGTTTTTT.

This clonotype was counted a few times. The chain links TRBV6-1 to TRBJ1-2; possible D gene TRBD1, 5 bases. The V end lost 6 bases, the J end lost 5 bases, and 13 bases lay between the germline ends. Germline-derived CDR1 and CDR2 are MNHNS and SASEGT. The CDR3 contains 13 residues. CDR3 bases: TGTGCCAGCAGACCCTCGGGGGGGTATGGCTACACCTTC. Translating gives CASRPSGGYGYTF.

J is TRBJ2-1 and V is TRBV24-1; D remains unclear. The V end lost 6 bases, the J end lost 4 bases, and 3 bases lay between the germline ends. Germline CDR1 and CDR2: KGHDR and SFDVKD. CDR3 size: 11 residues. CDR3 residues: CATSNYNEQFF. CDR3 nucleotide sequence: TGTGCCACCAGTAATTACAATGAGCAGTTCTTC.

This chain connects TRBV7-3 to TRBJ2-3; TRBD2 matches at 11 bases. Germline CDR1 and CDR2: SGHTA and FQGTGA. Trimming took 3 bases from V and 11 from J; bases not matched to a gene: 13. This CDR3 region has 16 residues. Here the CDR3 reads CASSFSPGSGRAGQYF. Written as DNA, the CDR3 is TGTGCCAGCAGCTTCTCCCCCGGTAGCGGGAGGGCTGGGCAGTATTTT.

V gene TRBV24-1 combines with J gene TRBJ1-5, with D unresolved. This CDR3 spans 13 amino acids. Trimming removed 3 bases at V and 7 bases at J, with 9 bases between. Germline CDR1 KGHDR, CDR2 SFDVKD. The CDR3 spells CATSDEPWQPQHF. The DNA of the CDR3 is TGTGCCACCAGTGATGAACCTTGGCAGCCCCAGCATTTT.

The chain has TRBV5-1 and TRBJ1-1, with a tentative D call TRBD1 (6 bases). In germline, CDR1 is SGHRS, CDR2 YFSETQ. The CDR3 runs 15 residues. V was shortened by 4 bases and J by 1 base, with 14 bases between the two germline ends. The CDR3 here is CASSASSTGNTEAFF. CDR3 bases: TGCGCCAGCAGCGCTTCCTCGACAGGGAACACTGAAGCTTTCTTT.

V gene TRBV19 combines with J gene TRBJ1-1; unclear D gene. Germline V gene lookup returns CDR1 LNHDA and CDR2 SQIVND (reference sequence). CDR3 length equals 14 residues. V lost 7 bases to trimming and J lost 7 bases, with 19 bases between them. The CDR3 protein is CASMVQYLALEAFF. CDR3 nucleotides: TGTGCCAGTATGGTGCAATATCTGGCACTTGAAGCTTTCTTT.

The chain combines TRBV6-1 with TRBJ2-3; TRBD2 aligns across 10 bases. The germline V gene has CDR1 MNHNS and CDR2 SASEGT. This CDR3 is built from 15 residues. V trimming: 7 bases; J trimming: 2 bases; junction bases outside the gene matches: 6. CDR3 amino acids: CASKRLAGDTDTQYF. The CDR3 DNA follows: TGTGCCAGCAAGAGGCTAGCGGGAGACACAGATACGCAGTATTTT.

This clonotype was picked up a small number of times. The rearrangement joins TRBV20-1 to TRBJ1-2; 8 bases fit TRBD1. Germline V gives CDR1 DFQATT, CDR2 SNEGSKA (reference sequence). Germline trimming cut 2 bases from V and 5 bases from J; bases unmatched to any gene: 10. There are 15 residues in the CDR3. The CDR3 DNA is TGCAGTGCTAGATCTGGACAGGGAATTCTGTATGGCTACACCTTC. Encoded protein: CSARSGQGILYGYTF.

The chain recombines TRBV15 with TRBJ2-1, with D maybe TRBD2 (5 bases). Germline V gene sequence: CDR1 LNHNV, CDR2 YYDKDF (reference sequence). The germline V and J ends were trimmed by 0 bases and 6 bases, with 12 bases remaining between them. CDR3 length: 15 residues. The CDR3 loop reads CATSRDVGVGNEQFF. In DNA form, the CDR3 reads TGTGCCACCAGCAGAGATGTCGGGGTAGGCAATGAGCAGTTCTTC.

The chain carries TRBV20-1 and TRBJ1-2; 10 bases fit TRBD1. Germline loops: CDR1 DFQATT, CDR2 SNEGSKA (reference sequence). V trimming: 1 base; J trimming: 8 bases; junction bases outside the gene matches: 10. The CDR3 consists of 15 residues. CDR3 in amino acids: CSARAGQGGFMGYTF. The DNA of the CDR3 is TGCAGTGCTAGAGCCGGACAGGGGGGATTTATGGGCTACACCTTC.

This clonotype was observed a few times. The chain has TRBV20-1 and TRBJ2-3; 10 bases agree with TRBD2. This CDR3 is built from 15 residues. V dropped 5 bases and J dropped 3; count of bases not matched to a gene: 8. In germline, CDR1 is DFQATT, CDR2 SNEGSKA (reference sequence). The CDR3 DNA reads as TGCAGTGCTGCGACGACTAGCGGGTATACAGATACGCAGTATTTT. Translated, it gives CSAATTSGYTDTQYF.

The chain couples TRBV20-1 to TRBJ2-1; 7 bases map to TRBD2. This CDR3 is built from 14 residues. Per the germline V gene, CDR1 is DFQATT and CDR2 is SNEGSKA (reference sequence). V shed 1 base and J 8 bases; nucleotides not matched to a gene: 8. In DNA, the CDR3 is TGCAGTGCTAGAGTTGGGGACTATCGGGATGAGCAGTTCTTC. It encodes CSARVGDYRDEQFF.

The chain combines TRBV18 with TRBJ1-2; 7 bases are shared with TRBD1. The CDR3 is made up of 16 amino acids. Germline CDR1 KGHSH, CDR2 LQKENI. V was pared by 3 bases and J by 2 bases, with 9 bases of the junction left unmatched. The CDR3 is CASSPTSGGQNYGYTF. The CDR3 DNA sequence: TGTGCCAGCTCACCTACATCAGGGGGACAAAACTATGGCTACACCTTC.

The chain carries TRBV7-8 and TRBJ2-7; D gene ambiguous. V dropped 2 bases and J dropped 5 bases, with 19 bases sitting between them. CDR3 length equals 16 residues. Germline V gene sequence: CDR1 SGHVS, CDR2 FQNEAQ. The chain's CDR3 is CASSLIGRSISHEQYF. CDR3 nucleotide sequence: TGTGCCAGCAGCTTAATTGGCCGATCGATATCCCACGAGCAGTACTTC.

V and J are TRBV7-9 and TRBJ1-4; TRBD1 might be the D (6 bases). This CDR3 has 15 residues. Per the germline V gene, CDR1 is SEHNR and CDR2 is FQNEAQ (reference sequence). Trimming removed 3 bases at V and 7 bases at J, with 15 bases between. The CDR3 protein is CASSFEQGGGEKLFF. In DNA form, the CDR3 reads TGTGCCAGCAGCTTCGAACAGGGTGGGGGTGAAAAACTGTTTTTT.

The sample holds one count of this clonotype. This chain connects TRBV5-1 to TRBJ1-1; 10 nucleotides line up with TRBD1. The CDR3 runs 16 residues. Germline values: CDR1 SGHRS, CDR2 YFSETQ. Losses at the gene ends were 4 bases for V and 0 bases for J; bases not matched to a gene: 6. For the CDR3, the DNA is TGCGCCAGCAGCCGTGGGACAGGGGCCGTGAACACTGAAGCTTTCTTT. This sequence encodes CASSRGTGAVNTEAFF.

The chain employs TRBV6-1 and TRBJ2-7, with D possibly matching TRBD1 (5 bases). Trimming took 5 bases from V and 7 from J, leaving 12 bases between them. CDR3 length equals 12 residues. Germline assignment: CDR1 MNHNS and CDR2 SASEGT. The CDR3 DNA reads TGTGCCAGCAGTACCTCAGGGAAGGAGCAGTACTTC. It codes for CASSTSGKEQYF.

The rearrangement uses TRBV2 and TRBJ2-5; the D call may be TRBD1 or TRBD2 (6 bases each). The germline gives CDR1 SNHLY, CDR2 FYNNEI. This CDR3 has 14 residues. V lost 1 base to trimming and J lost 4 bases, with 10 bases between them. CDR3 bases: TGTGCCAGCAGTGAAGTTGGAGGGGGAGAGACCCAGTACTTC. It codes for CASSEVGGGETQYF. The full variable domain, its missing parts supplied by reference TRBV2 and TRBJ2-5, is EPEVTQTPSHQVTQMGQEVILRCVPISNHLYFYWYRQILGQKVEFLVSFYNNEISEKSEIFDDQFSVERPDGSNFTLKIRSTKLEDSAMYFCASSEVGGGETQYFGPGTRLLVL.